Listed below are T cell receptor beta chains from one sample, sequenced in a study of T cells in Graves' hyperthyroidism and ophthalmopathy. TCRdb reprocessed the multiplex PCR reads with MiXCR, giving one entry per CDR3 protein. The sample records roughly 170,000 distinct CDR3 sequences, about 17% being singletons. Sequencing used blood. The receptors were sampled from a woman in her forties or fifties with Graves' hyperthyroidism. Both conserved end residues are part of each CDR3. Fields, in order: J gene, D gene, V gene, CDR3 length, clone size, CDR3 DNA, CDR3 protein. D genes are given only for firm matches. Some rows have no size entry. The others give once, few or many, or a class for an expanded clone.

j_gene: TRBJ2-7
d_gene: TRBD2
v_gene: TRBV5-1
len: 15
abundance: many
CDR3nt: TGCGCCAGCAGCGTTACCACGGGGGGGGCCTACGAGCAGTACTTC
CDR3aa: CASSVTTGGAYEQYF

j_gene: TRBJ1-5
d_gene: TRBD1
v_gene: TRBV7-8
len: 15
abundance: many
CDR3nt: TGTGCCAGCAGCCTAGGGACAGGCCTTAATCAGCCCCAGCATTTT
CDR3aa: CASSLGTGLNQPQHF

j_gene: TRBJ1-1
d_gene: TRBD1
v_gene: TRBV6-2/TRBV6-3
len: 14
abundance: many
CDR3nt: TGTGCCAGCAGTTACGGGACAGTGAACACTGAAGCTTTCTTT
CDR3aa: CASSYGTVNTEAFF

j_gene: TRBJ2-7
d_gene: .
v_gene: TRBV6-1
len: 14
abundance: .
CDR3nt: TGTGCCAGCAGTATCGGGAAGAGCTCCTACGAGCAGTACTTC
CDR3aa: CASSIGKSSYEQYF

j_gene: TRBJ2-5
d_gene: TRBD1
v_gene: TRBV27
len: 12
abundance: .
CDR3nt: TGTGCCAGCAGTCCGACTACAGGGGGCATGCACTTC
CDR3aa: CASSPTTGGMHF

j_gene: TRBJ2-3
d_gene: .
v_gene: TRBV7-2
len: 13
abundance: many
CDR3nt: TGTGCCAGCACCCTACAGTTCGGAGATACGCAGTATTTT
CDR3aa: CASTLQFGDTQYF

j_gene: TRBJ1-2
d_gene: TRBD1
v_gene: TRBV9
len: 15
abundance: many
CDR3nt: TGTGCCAGCAGCGTCCTCCCCAGGGACAGCTATGGCTACACCTTC
CDR3aa: CASSVLPRDSYGYTF

j_gene: TRBJ2-2
d_gene: TRBD2
v_gene: TRBV20-1
len: 17
abundance: many
CDR3nt: TGCAGTGCTAGAGATTTAGCTAGCGGGGGAGGAACCGGGGAGCTGTTTTTT
CDR3aa: CSARDLASGGGTGELFF

j_gene: TRBJ2-3
d_gene: TRBD2
v_gene: TRBV7-2
len: 19
abundance: many
CDR3nt: TGTGCCAGCAGCTTGGACCCCCGCCAGGCGGGGGGGCCGTGGGATACGCAGTATTTT
CDR3aa: CASSLDPRQAGGPWDTQYF

j_gene: TRBJ1-5
d_gene: TRBD1
v_gene: TRBV18
len: 15
abundance: many
CDR3nt: TGTGCCAGCTCACCACCGGACAGGGAGCATCAGCCCCAGCATTTT
CDR3aa: CASSPPDREHQPQHF

j_gene: TRBJ1-2
d_gene: .
v_gene: TRBV11-2
len: 15
abundance: many
CDR3nt: TGTGCCAGCAGCTCCACCCCGGGGGTGACCTATGGCTACACCTTC
CDR3aa: CASSSTPGVTYGYTF

j_gene: TRBJ1-1
d_gene: .
v_gene: TRBV24-1
len: 12
abundance: .
CDR3nt: TGTGCCACCAGTGATGTGAACACTGAAGCTTTCTTT
CDR3aa: CATSDVNTEAFF

j_gene: TRBJ2-5
d_gene: .
v_gene: TRBV28
len: 13
abundance: .
CDR3nt: TGTGCCAGCAGTGCCAACATGGTGGAGACCCAGTACTTC
CDR3aa: CASSANMVETQYF

j_gene: TRBJ1-6
d_gene: .
v_gene: TRBV7-9
len: 13
abundance: few
CDR3nt: TGTGCCAGCAGCTTATCGGAGGGATTACCCCTCCACTTT
CDR3aa: CASSLSEGLPLHF

j_gene: TRBJ1-2
d_gene: .
v_gene: TRBV12-3/TRBV12-4
len: 14
abundance: many
CDR3nt: TGTGCCAGCAGCCCTCTTGCCTGGAACTATGGCTACACCTTC
CDR3aa: CASSPLAWNYGYTF

j_gene: TRBJ2-5
d_gene: .
v_gene: TRBV5-6
len: 15
abundance: many
CDR3nt: TGTGCCAGCAGCTTTGGGGCGAAATTAGGGGAGACCCAGTACTTC
CDR3aa: CASSFGAKLGETQYF

j_gene: TRBJ1-5
d_gene: .
v_gene: TRBV18
len: 18
abundance: .
CDR3nt: TGTGCCAGCTCACCACAGGGGGGCCCCACCTCCTCTAATCAGCCCCAGCATTTT
CDR3aa: CASSPQGGPTSSNQPQHF

j_gene: TRBJ1-4
d_gene: .
v_gene: TRBV12-3/TRBV12-4
len: 14
abundance: many
CDR3nt: TGTGCCAGCAGTTTATGGGGAACTAATGAAAAACTGTTTTTT
CDR3aa: CASSLWGTNEKLFF

j_gene: TRBJ1-4
d_gene: .
v_gene: TRBV7-2
len: 17
abundance: many
CDR3nt: TGTGCCAGCAGCTTGATCCCTACAGGGACAACTAATGAAAAACTGTTTTTT
CDR3aa: CASSLIPTGTTNEKLFF

j_gene: TRBJ1-1
d_gene: .
v_gene: TRBV5-1
len: 18
abundance: .
CDR3nt: TGCGCCAGCAGCCCGGGGGGGGGATTTGGGACCACGAACACTGAAGCTTTCTTT
CDR3aa: CASSPGGGFGTTNTEAFF

j_gene: TRBJ2-7
d_gene: .
v_gene: TRBV27
len: 14
abundance: many
CDR3nt: TGTGCCAGCAGTCCCCAGGCGCAGGGTCACGAGCAGTACTTC
CDR3aa: CASSPQAQGHEQYF

j_gene: TRBJ2-1
d_gene: .
v_gene: TRBV11-3
len: 14
abundance: many
CDR3nt: TGTGCCAGCAGCGTGAGGACCGCTCGCAATGAGCAGTTCTTC
CDR3aa: CASSVRTARNEQFF

j_gene: TRBJ1-6
d_gene: .
v_gene: TRBV6-5
len: 15
abundance: many
CDR3nt: TGTGCCAGCAGTTACTCCGGGAGGGGTAATTCACCCCTCCACTTT
CDR3aa: CASSYSGRGNSPLHF

j_gene: TRBJ2-7
d_gene: TRBD2
v_gene: TRBV3-1
len: 14
abundance: many
CDR3nt: TGTGCCAGCAGCCTCTACCAGGGACTACGCGAGCAGTACTTC
CDR3aa: CASSLYQGLREQYF

j_gene: TRBJ1-1
d_gene: .
v_gene: TRBV28
len: 15
abundance: .
CDR3nt: TGTGCCAGCAGTTTATATGGGTCACCGCAGGGTGAAGCTTTCTTT
CDR3aa: CASSLYGSPQGEAFF

j_gene: TRBJ2-2
d_gene: TRBD1
v_gene: TRBV7-6
len: 16
abundance: few
CDR3nt: TGTGCCAGCAGCTTTTCCGGGACAGGTGGGACCGGGGAGCTGTTTTTT
CDR3aa: CASSFSGTGGTGELFF

j_gene: TRBJ2-7
d_gene: .
v_gene: TRBV6-1
len: 17
abundance: many
CDR3nt: TGTGCCAGCAGTGATCGCGGGACAGCTTTTAACTCCTACGAGCAGTACTTC
CDR3aa: CASSDRGTAFNSYEQYF

j_gene: TRBJ1-1
d_gene: .
v_gene: TRBV5-1
len: 14
abundance: many
CDR3nt: TGCGCCAGCAGCACACCGGACGGGAACACTGAAGCTTTCTTT
CDR3aa: CASSTPDGNTEAFF

j_gene: TRBJ2-3
d_gene: TRBD2
v_gene: TRBV3-1
len: 15
abundance: .
CDR3nt: TGTGCCATCAGGGGGACTAGCGGGACATTGGATACGCAGTATTTT
CDR3aa: CAIRGTSGTLDTQYF